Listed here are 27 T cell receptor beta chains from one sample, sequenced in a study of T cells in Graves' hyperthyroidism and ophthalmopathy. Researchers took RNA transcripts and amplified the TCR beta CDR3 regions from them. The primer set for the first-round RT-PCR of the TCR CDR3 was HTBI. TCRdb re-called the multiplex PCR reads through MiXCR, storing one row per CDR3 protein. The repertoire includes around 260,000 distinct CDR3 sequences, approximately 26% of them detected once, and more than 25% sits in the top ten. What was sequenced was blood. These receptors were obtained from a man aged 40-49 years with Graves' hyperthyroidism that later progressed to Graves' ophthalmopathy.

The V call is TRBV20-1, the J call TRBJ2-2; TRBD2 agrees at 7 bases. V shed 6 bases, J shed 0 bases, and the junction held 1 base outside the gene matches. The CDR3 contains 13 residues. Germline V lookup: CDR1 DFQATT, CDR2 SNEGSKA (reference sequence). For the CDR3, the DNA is TGCAGTGCAACTAGCGCGAACACCGGGGAGCTGTTTTTT. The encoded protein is CSATSANTGELFF.

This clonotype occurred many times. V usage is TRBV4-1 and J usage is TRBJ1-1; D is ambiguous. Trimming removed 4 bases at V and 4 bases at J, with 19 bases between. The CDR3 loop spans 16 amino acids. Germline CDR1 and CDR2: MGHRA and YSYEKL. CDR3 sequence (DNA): TGCGCCAGCAGCCCCGGAGGCAAGGGCCTAATCACTGAAGCTTTCTTT. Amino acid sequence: CASSPGGKGLITEAFF.

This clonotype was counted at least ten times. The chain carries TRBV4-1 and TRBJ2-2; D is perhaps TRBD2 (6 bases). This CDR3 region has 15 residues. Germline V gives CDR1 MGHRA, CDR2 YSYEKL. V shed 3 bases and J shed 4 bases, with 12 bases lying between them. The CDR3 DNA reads TGCGCCAGCAGCCATGCGGGGCTCGGCACCGGGGAGCTGTTTTTT. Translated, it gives CASSHAGLGTGELFF.

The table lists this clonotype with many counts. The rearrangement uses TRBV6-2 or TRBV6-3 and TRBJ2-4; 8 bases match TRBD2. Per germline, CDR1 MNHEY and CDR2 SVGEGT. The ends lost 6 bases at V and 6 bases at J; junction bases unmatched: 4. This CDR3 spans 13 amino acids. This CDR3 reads CASSTGGGNIQYF. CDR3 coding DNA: TGTGCCAGCAGCACCGGGGGGGGAAACATTCAGTACTTC.

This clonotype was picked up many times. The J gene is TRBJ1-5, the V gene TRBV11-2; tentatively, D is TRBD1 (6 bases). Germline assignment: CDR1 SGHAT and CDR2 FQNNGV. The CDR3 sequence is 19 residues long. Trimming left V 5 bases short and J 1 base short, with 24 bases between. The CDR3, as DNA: TGTGCCAGCAGCGGCCGGACAGCCCACCCACCCCGCAGCAATCAGCCCCAGCATTTT. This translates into CASSGRTAHPPRSNQPQHF. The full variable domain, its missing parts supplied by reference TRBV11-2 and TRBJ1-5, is EAGVAQSPRYKIIEKRQSVAFWCNPISGHATLYWYQQILGQGPKLLIQFQNNGVVDDSQLPKDRFSAERLKGVDSTLKIQPAKLEDSAVYLCASSGRTAHPPRSNQPQHFGDGTRLSIL.

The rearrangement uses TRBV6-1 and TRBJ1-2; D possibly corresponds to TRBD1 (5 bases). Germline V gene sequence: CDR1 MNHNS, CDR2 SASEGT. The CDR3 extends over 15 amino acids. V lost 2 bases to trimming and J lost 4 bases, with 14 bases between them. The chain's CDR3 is CASSEHGARAYGYTF. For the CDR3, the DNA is TGTGCCAGCAGTGAACATGGGGCCAGGGCCTATGGCTACACCTTC.

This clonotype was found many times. This CDR3 reads CASSGRDRAEAFF. The CDR3, as DNA: TGTGCCAGCAGTGGCCGGGACAGGGCTGAAGCTTTCTTT. The gene calls are TRBV2 and TRBJ1-1; TRBD1 aligns across 9 bases. Germline values: CDR1 SNHLY, CDR2 FYNNEI. J gave up 6 bases and V 4 bases, and 3 bases lay outside the gene matches. CDR3 length: 13 amino acids.

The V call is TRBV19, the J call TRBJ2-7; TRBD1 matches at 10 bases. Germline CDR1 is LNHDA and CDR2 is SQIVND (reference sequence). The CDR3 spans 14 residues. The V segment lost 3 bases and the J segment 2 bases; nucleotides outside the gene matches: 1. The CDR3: CASSMGTGAYEQYF. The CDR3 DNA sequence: TGTGCCAGTAGTATGGGGACAGGGGCCTACGAGCAGTACTTC.

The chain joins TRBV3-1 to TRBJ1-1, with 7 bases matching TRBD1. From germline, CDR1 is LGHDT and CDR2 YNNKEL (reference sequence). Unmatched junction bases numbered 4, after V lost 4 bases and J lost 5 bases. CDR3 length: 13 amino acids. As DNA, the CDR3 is TGTGCCAGCAGCCGACAGGGTCCGACTGAAGCTTTCTTT. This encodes CASSRQGPTEAFF.

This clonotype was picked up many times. The CDR3 coding sequence is TGTGCCAGCAGCTGGGGCAGCGGCAATCAGCCCCAGCATTTT. It encodes CASSWGSGNQPQHF. V is TRBV7-8 and J is TRBJ1-5, with D tentatively TRBD1 (5 bases). In germline, CDR1 is SGHVS, CDR2 FQNEAQ. This CDR3 has 14 residues. V dropped 4 bases and J dropped 2 bases, with 9 bases sitting between them.

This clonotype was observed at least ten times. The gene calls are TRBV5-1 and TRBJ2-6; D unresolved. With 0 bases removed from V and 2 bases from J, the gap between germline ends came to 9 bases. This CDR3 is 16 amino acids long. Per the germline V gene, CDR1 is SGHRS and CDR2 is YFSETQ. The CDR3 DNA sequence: TGCGCCAGCAGCTTGGGAATTGGGACTGGGGCCAACGTCCTGACTTTC. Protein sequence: CASSLGIGTGANVLTF.

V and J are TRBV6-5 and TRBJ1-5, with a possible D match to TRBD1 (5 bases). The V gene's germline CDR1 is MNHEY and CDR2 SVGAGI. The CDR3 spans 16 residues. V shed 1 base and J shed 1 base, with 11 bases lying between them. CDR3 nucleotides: TGTGCCAGCAGTTACTGGGGCGAGCAAAGCAATCAGCCCCAGCATTTT. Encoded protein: CASSYWGEQSNQPQHF.

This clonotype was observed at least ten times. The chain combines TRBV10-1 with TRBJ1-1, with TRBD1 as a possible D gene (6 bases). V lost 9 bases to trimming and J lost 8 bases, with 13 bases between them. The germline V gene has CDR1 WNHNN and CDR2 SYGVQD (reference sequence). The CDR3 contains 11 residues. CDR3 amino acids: CARRIRGEAFF. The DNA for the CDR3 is TGCGCCAGGAGAATAAGGGGGGAAGCTTTCTTT.

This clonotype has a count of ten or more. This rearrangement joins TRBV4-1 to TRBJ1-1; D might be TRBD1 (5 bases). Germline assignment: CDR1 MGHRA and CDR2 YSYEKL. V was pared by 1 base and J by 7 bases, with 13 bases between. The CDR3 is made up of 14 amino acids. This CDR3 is CASSQGGGQSEAFF. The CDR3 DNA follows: TGCGCCAGCAGCCAAGGGGGGGGTCAGAGTGAAGCTTTCTTT.

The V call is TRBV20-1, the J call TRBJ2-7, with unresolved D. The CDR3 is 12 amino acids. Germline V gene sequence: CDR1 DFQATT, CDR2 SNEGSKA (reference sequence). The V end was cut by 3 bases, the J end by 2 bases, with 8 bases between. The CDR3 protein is CSARSLPYEQYF. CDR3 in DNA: TGCAGTGCTAGGTCCCTCCCCTACGAGCAGTACTTC.

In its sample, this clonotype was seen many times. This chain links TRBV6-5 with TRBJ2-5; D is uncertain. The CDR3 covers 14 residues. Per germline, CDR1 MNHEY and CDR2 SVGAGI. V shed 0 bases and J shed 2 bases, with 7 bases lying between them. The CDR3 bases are TGTGCCAGCAGTTACTCGAACAGACAAGAGACCCAGTACTTC. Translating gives CASSYSNRQETQYF.

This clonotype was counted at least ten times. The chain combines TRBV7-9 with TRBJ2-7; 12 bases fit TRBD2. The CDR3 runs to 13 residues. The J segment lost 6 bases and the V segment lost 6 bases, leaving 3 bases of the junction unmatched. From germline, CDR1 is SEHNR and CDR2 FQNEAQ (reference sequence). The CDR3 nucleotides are TGTGCCAGCAGAAAGACTAGCGGGAGCGAGCAGTACTTC. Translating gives CASRKTSGSEQYF.

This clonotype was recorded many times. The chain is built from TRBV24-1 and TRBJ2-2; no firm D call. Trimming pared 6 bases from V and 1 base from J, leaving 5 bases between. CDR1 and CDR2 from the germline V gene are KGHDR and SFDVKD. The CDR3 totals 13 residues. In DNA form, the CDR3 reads TGTGCCACCAGTTTGATGAACACCGGGGAGCTGTTTTTT. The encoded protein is CATSLMNTGELFF.

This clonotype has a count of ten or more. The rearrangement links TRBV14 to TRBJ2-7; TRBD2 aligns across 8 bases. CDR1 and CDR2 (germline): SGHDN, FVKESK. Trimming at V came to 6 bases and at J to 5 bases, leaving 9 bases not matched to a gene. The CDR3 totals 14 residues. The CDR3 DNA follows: TGTGCCAGCAGAGTAAGCGGGAGTTCCCACGAGCAGTACTTC. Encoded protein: CASRVSGSSHEQYF.

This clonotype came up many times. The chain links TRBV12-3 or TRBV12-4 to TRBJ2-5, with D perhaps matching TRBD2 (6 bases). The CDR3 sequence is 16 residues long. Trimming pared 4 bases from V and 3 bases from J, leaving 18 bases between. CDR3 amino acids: CASSYGQRSGEETQYF. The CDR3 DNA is TGTGCCAGCAGTTACGGGCAAAGATCGGGAGAAGAGACCCAGTACTTC.

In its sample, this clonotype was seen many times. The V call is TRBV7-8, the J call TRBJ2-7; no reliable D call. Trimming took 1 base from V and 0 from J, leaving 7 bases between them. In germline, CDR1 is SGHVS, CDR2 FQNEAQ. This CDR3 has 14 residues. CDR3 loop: CASSLVTNSYEQYF. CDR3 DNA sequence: TGTGCCAGCAGCTTAGTGACGAACTCCTACGAGCAGTACTTC. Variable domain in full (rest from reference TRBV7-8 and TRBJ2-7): GAGVSQSPRYKVAKRGQDVALRCDPISGHVSLFWYQQALGQGPEFLTYFQNEAQLDKSGLPSDRFFAERPEGSVSTLKIQRTQQEDSAVYLCASSLVTNSYEQYFGPGTRLTVT.

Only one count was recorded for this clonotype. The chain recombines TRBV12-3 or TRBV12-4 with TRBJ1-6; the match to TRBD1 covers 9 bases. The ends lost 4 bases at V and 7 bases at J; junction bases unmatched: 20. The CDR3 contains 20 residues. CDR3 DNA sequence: TGTGCCAGCAGTTCTGGGATCCGACGCCCGGGGACAGGGAAAAATTCACCCCTCCACTTT. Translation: CASSSGIRRPGTGKNSPLHF.

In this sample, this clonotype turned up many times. CDR3: CATSQKGTENIQYF. CDR3 DNA sequence: TGTGCCACCAGCCAAAAAGGGACGGAAAACATTCAGTACTTC. The V and J genes are TRBV24-1 and TRBJ2-4, with D possibly being TRBD1 or TRBD2 (5 bases each). Germline CDR1 reads KGHDR; CDR2 reads SFDVKD. The CDR3 sequence is 14 residues long. V dropped 7 bases and J dropped 5 bases, with 14 bases sitting between them.

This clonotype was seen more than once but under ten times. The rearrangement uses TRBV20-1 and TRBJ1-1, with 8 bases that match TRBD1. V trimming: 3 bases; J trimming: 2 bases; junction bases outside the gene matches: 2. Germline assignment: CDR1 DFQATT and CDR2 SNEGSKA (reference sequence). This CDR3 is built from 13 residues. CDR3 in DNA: TGCAGTGCTAGGGGGACAGGTAACACTGAAGCTTTCTTT. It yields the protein CSARGTGNTEAFF.

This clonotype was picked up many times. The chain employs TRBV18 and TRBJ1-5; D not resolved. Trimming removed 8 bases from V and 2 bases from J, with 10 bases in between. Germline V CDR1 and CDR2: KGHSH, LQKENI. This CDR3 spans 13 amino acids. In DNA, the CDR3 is TGTGCCAGCAGTCCCGACCGCAATCAGCCCCAGCATTTT. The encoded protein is CASSPDRNQPQHF.

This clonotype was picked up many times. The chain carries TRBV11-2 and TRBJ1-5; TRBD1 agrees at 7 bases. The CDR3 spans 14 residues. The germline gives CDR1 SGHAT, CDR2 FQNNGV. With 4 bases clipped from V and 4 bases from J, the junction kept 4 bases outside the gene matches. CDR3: CASSSGTANQPQHF. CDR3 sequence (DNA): TGTGCCAGCAGCTCAGGGACAGCTAATCAGCCCCAGCATTTT.

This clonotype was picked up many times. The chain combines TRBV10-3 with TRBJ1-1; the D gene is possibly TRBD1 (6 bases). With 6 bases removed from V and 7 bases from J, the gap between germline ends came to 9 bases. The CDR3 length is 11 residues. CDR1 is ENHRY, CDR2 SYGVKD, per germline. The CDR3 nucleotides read TGTGCCATCAGGGGGGCCAATGAAGCTTTCTTT. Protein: CAIRGANEAFF.